The 13 T cell receptor beta chains below all came from one sample that was sequenced in a study of shared clonotypes between healthy human individuals. Method: immunoSEQ multiplex PCR; TCRdb's copy keeps in-frame clones and lacks some. The data hold over a million clones, with approximately 98.5% observed a single time. The sequencing sample was made of naive CD4+ T cells sorted from blood. Subset here: CD45RA+ positively selected. The source of these receptors is a man in his thirties or forties in good health.

The V gene is TRBV15, the J gene TRBJ1-2; D ambiguous. V gave up 1 base and J gave up 4 bases, with 13 bases separating them. In germline, CDR1 is LNHNV, CDR2 YYDKDF (reference sequence). This CDR3 has 15 amino acids. CDR3 amino acids: CATSRGRGRSYGYTF. CDR3 in DNA: TGTGCCACCAGCAGAGGGAGAGGGAGGTCCTATGGCTACACCTTC.

V usage is TRBV14 and J usage is TRBJ2-1; TRBD2 agrees at 9 bases. CDR1 and CDR2 from the germline V gene are SGHDN and FVKESK. Trimming removed 0 bases from V and 8 bases from J; junction bases left unmatched: 5. The CDR3 totals 15 residues. CDR3 DNA: TGTGCCAGCAGCCAAGACCTAGCGGGAATCGATGAGCAGTTCTTC. The encoded protein is CASSQDLAGIDEQFF.

This CDR3 is CASSRQGSVNYGYTF. In DNA, the CDR3 is TGTGCCAGCAGCAGACAGGGCTCGGTAAACTATGGCTACACCTTC. This chain uses TRBV7-2 with TRBJ1-2; 7 bases agree with TRBD1. J was trimmed by 2 bases and V by 5 bases; bases with no gene match: 8. CDR1 is SGHTA and CDR2 is FQGNSA in the germline V gene. There are 15 residues in the CDR3.

The chain links TRBV28 to TRBJ2-3; D unresolved. This CDR3 comprises 14 residues. The germline gives CDR1 MDHEN, CDR2 SYDVKM. The germline V and J ends were trimmed by 6 bases and 1 base, with 11 bases remaining between them. CDR3: CASRWARGTDTQYF. CDR3 nucleotides: TGTGCCAGCAGGTGGGCCCGGGGCACAGATACGCAGTATTTT.

In nucleotides, the CDR3 is TGTGCCTGGATCTGGAGAAGGGAAGCTTTCTTT. This translates into CAWIWRREAFF. The chain carries TRBV30 and TRBJ1-1; D is unresolved. From germline, CDR1 is GTSNPN and CDR2 SVGIG (reference sequence). Between the trimmed V and J ends, which lost 4 bases and 8 bases, there was a span of 11 bases. This CDR3 contains 11 residues.

This chain joins TRBV5-6 and TRBJ2-7, with TRBD2 identical over 9 bases. With 4 bases clipped from V and 4 bases from J, the junction kept 6 bases outside the gene matches. This CDR3 spans 14 amino acids. Germline V gene sequence: CDR1 SGHDT, CDR2 YYEEEE. The CDR3 sequence is CASSGDLAGYEQYF. The CDR3 region has the DNA TGTGCCAGCAGCGGGGACCTAGCGGGGTACGAGCAGTACTTC. Combining the CDR3 with reference TRBV5-6 and TRBJ2-7 gives the whole variable domain DAGVTQSPTHLIKTRGQQVTLRCSPKSGHDTVSWYQQALGQGPQFIFQYYEEEERQRGNFPDRFSGHQFPNYSSELNVNALLLGDSALYLCASSGDLAGYEQYFGPGTRLTVT.

The V call is TRBV10-2, the J call TRBJ2-7; the D is unclear. The V gene lost 11 bases and the J gene lost 5 bases, with 13 bases spanning the gap. Germline CDR1 and CDR2: WSHSY and SAAADI. This CDR3 contains 11 residues. The CDR3 is CAVGFEDEQYF. DNA for the CDR3: TGCGCCGTCGGGTTTGAGGACGAGCAGTACTTC.

This chain joins TRBV30 and TRBJ2-7; no clear D. The V end was cut by 6 bases, the J end by 4 bases, with 4 bases between. This CDR3 region has 9 residues. In germline, CDR1 is GTSNPN, CDR2 SVGIG (reference sequence). The CDR3 coding sequence is TGTGCCTGTAATTACGAGCAGTACTTC. It specifies CACNYEQYF.

This clone was seen a few times. The identical CDR3 is also encoded by other nucleotide sequences in the sample. The chain couples TRBV28 to TRBJ1-2, with no clear D. The V gene's germline CDR1 is MDHEN and CDR2 SYDVKM. The CDR3 is 13 residues long. Trimming left V 5 bases short and J 4 bases short, with 11 bases between. CDR3 region: CASSPGRIYGYTF. CDR3 nucleotides: TGTGCCAGCAGTCCCGGACGGATCTATGGCTACACCTTC.

The chain couples TRBV10-3 to TRBJ1-5; 7 bases match TRBD1. J lost 5 bases, V lost 3 bases, and 10 bases had no gene match. Per germline, CDR1 ENHRY and CDR2 SYGVKD. The CDR3 has 16 amino acids. CDR3 loop: CAISESHRGTDQPQHF. For the CDR3, the DNA is TGTGCCATCAGTGAATCCCACAGGGGAACGGATCAGCCCCAGCATTTT.

V and J are TRBV29-1 and TRBJ2-2; no firm D call. The CDR3 contains 13 residues. Trimming took off 1 base at V and 4 bases at J, with 7 bases between the two ends. Germline-derived CDR1 and CDR2 are SQVTM and ANQGSEA. DNA of the CDR3: TGCAGCGTTGAAGGGGCCAGCACCGGGGAGCTGTTTTTT. It yields the protein CSVEGASTGELFF.

J is TRBJ1-5 and V is TRBV15; a weak D match, TRBD1 (5 bases). The germline V gene has CDR1 LNHNV and CDR2 YYDKDF (reference sequence). The CDR3 sequence is 15 residues long. The V and J ends lost 6 bases and 1 base respectively, with 13 bases between them. Here the CDR3 reads CATSTIGQSNQPQHF. CDR3 DNA sequence: TGTGCCACCAGTACCATTGGACAAAGCAATCAGCCCCAGCATTTT.

The V and J genes are TRBV9 and TRBJ1-2, with 9 bases lining up with TRBD1. The CDR3 contains 13 residues. CDR1 SGDLS and CDR2 YYNGEE come from the germline V gene. Trimming cost V 2 bases and J 14 bases; bases outside gene matches: 10. CDR3 sequence reads: CASSVLSGDRVTF. Here the CDR3 DNA reads TGTGCCAGCAGCGTCCTTTCCGGGGACAGGGTAACCTTC.